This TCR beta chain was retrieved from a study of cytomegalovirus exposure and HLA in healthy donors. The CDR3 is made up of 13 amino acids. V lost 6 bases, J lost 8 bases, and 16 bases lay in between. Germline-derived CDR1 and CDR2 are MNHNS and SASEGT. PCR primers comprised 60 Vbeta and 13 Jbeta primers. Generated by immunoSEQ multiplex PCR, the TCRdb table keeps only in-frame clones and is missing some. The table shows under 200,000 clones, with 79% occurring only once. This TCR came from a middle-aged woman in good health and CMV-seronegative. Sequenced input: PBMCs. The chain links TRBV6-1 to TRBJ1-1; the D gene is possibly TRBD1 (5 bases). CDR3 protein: CASSPGPNREAFF. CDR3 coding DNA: TGTGCCAGCAGCCCCGGGCCGAACAGGGAAGCTTTCTTT.